These T cell receptor beta chains were read from a single sample in a study of shared clonotypes between healthy human individuals. The protocol was immunoSEQ multiplex PCR, while the TCRdb copy is restricted to in-frame clones and leaves out a portion. Of approximately 2,000,000 clones in the sample, less than 95% were seen once. Sequenced: naive CD4+ T cells from PBMCs. The receptors originated from a man aged 18 to 30 in good health. Some clones in this sample may be carry-over from other donors' samples. CDR3s include the opening cysteine and the closing phenylalanine or tryptophan. A D gene is named only where the DNA matches it firmly. Expanded clones get a size class; other rows say once, few or many, or leave the size out.

TRBJ1-1	.	.	TRBV29-1	CSVESGNTEAFF	TGCAGCGTTGAGTCCGGGAACACTGAAGCTTTCTTT
TRBJ2-1	TRBD2	.	TRBV10-1	CASSAPRAGGARNEQFF	TGCGCCAGCAGTGCCCCAAGAGCGGGGGGCGCCCGCAATGAGCAGTTCTTC
TRBJ1-2	.	.	TRBV5-1	CASSVDGLYGYTF	TGCGCCAGCAGCGTGGACGGGCTCTATGGCTACACCTTC
TRBJ1-1	TRBD1	.	TRBV5-1	CASSLVAGGGTEAFF	TGCGCCAGCAGCTTGGTGGCAGGGGGCGGCACTGAAGCTTTCTTT
TRBJ2-7	.	.	TRBV13	CASRAAGGTYEQYF	TGTGCCAGCAGAGCGGCCGGGGGAACCTACGAGCAGTACTTC
TRBJ1-4	.	.	TRBV29-1	CSVRPLARNEKLFF	TGCAGCGTCCGACCGTTAGCCAGGAATGAAAAACTGTTTTTT
TRBJ2-5	.	.	TRBV29-1	CSVGSRAGETQYF	TGCAGCGTTGGTTCGCGGGCAGGGGAGACCCAGTACTTC
TRBJ2-3	.	.	TRBV10-3	CAISKMLQGSSTDTQYF	TGTGCCATCAGTAAAATGCTACAGGGTTCTAGCACAGATACGCAGTATTTT
TRBJ2-2	.	once	TRBV28	CASSPNLAYPGELFF	TGTGCCAGCAGCCCCAACCTCGCCTACCCCGGGGAGCTGTTTTTT
TRBJ2-7	TRBD1	.	TRBV2	CASRDGQGTGEQYF	TGTGCCAGCAGGGATGGACAGGGGACCGGCGAGCAGTACTTC
TRBJ1-4	.	.	TRBV7-9	CASSLRTNNEKLFF	TGTGCCAGCAGCTTGAGGACCAATAATGAAAAACTGTTTTTT
TRBJ1-1	.	.	TRBV5-8	CASSLGQVIVNTEAFF	TGTGCCAGCAGCTTGGGGCAGGTCATCGTGAACACTGAAGCTTTCTTT
TRBJ2-7	TRBD1	.	TRBV30	CAWSPDRAHEQYF	TGTGCCTGGAGTCCAGACAGGGCCCACGAGCAGTACTTC
TRBJ2-3	.	.	TRBV4-3	CASSQERGKDTQYF	TGCGCCAGCAGCCAAGAACGAGGAAAAGATACGCAGTATTTT
TRBJ2-7	.	.	TRBV5-1	CASALPDGSYEQYF	TGCGCCAGCGCACTTCCCGACGGATCCTACGAGCAGTACTTC
TRBJ1-1	.	.	TRBV13	CASSFPAGTEAFF	TGTGCCAGCAGCTTTCCGGCCGGGACTGAAGCTTTCTTT
TRBJ1-1	TRBD1	.	TRBV16	CASSPITGGVTEAFF	TGTGCCAGCAGCCCTATTACAGGGGGGGTGACTGAAGCTTTCTTT
TRBJ1-2	.	.	TRBV28	CASSLPGSYGYTF	TGTGCCAGCAGTTTGCCGGGTTCCTATGGCTACACCTTC